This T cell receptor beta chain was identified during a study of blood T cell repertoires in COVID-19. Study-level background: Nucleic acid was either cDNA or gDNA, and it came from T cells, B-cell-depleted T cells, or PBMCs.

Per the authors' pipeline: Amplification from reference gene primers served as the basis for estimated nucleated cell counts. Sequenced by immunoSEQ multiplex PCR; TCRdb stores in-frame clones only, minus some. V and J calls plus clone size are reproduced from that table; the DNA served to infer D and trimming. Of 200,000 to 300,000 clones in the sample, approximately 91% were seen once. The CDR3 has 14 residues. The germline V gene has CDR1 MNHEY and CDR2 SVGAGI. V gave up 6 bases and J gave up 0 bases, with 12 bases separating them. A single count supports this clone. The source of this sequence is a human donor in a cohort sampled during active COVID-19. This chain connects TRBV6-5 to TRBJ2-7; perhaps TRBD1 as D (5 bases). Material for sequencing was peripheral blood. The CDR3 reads CASSRQRSSYEQYF. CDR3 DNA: TGTGCCAGCAGCCGACAGAGGAGCTCCTACGAGCAGTACTTC.